This T cell receptor (beta chain) stems from a study of shared clonotypes between healthy human individuals. Profiling relied on immunoSEQ multiplex PCR, and the TCRdb table lists in-frame clones only, not all of them. The table records roughly 2.1 million clones, under 95% of them present only once. CD45RO-negative, CCR7-selected cells formed the naive CD8 fraction, which excluded terminally differentiated effector memory CD45RA+ cells. CDR1 and CDR2 (germline): SGDLS, YYNGEE. Trimming cost V 4 bases and J 2 bases, with 16 bases left between them. The CDR3 runs 15 residues. The TCR originated in a man between 18 and 29 years old in good health. Some clones in this sample may be carry-over from other donors' samples. V gene TRBV9 combines with J gene TRBJ2-7; D not certain. The source material was naive CD8+ T cells from PBMCs. The DNA for the CDR3 is TGTGCCAGCAGCCCCGACCGGGCCCAGACCTACGAGCAGTACTTC. Protein: CASSPDRAQTYEQYF.